This entry lists 17 T cell receptor beta chains sequenced from one sample in a study of shared clonotypes between healthy human individuals. Some clones are missing from TCRdb's copy, which holds only in-frame ones; the method was immunoSEQ multiplex PCR. The sample carries approximately 640,000 clones, around 72% recorded once. Sequencing used memory CD4+ T cells sorted from blood. Subset meaning: CD45RA-negative fraction. Receptors originate from a woman aged 25-40 years in good health.

CDR3 protein: CASSFPGYGYTF. In nucleotides, the CDR3 is TGTGCCAGCAGCTTTCCTGGCTATGGCTACACCTTC. The rearrangement joins TRBV7-2 to TRBJ1-2; D is undetermined. V was cut by 3 bases and J by 4 bases, with 6 bases left in between. CDR1 SGHTA and CDR2 FQGNSA come from the germline V gene. The CDR3 has 12 residues.

This clone was detected only a few times. V and J are TRBV19 and TRBJ2-5; TRBD1 matches 8 bases. Germline trimming cut 8 bases from V and 5 bases from J; bases unmatched to any gene: 13. This CDR3 is 15 amino acids long. CDR1 is LNHDA and CDR2 is SQIVND in the germline V gene (reference sequence). The CDR3 DNA sequence: TGTGCCAGTTCCCCCAGACAGGGGATCGAGGAGACCCAGTACTTC. Translation: CASSPRQGIEETQYF. Together with reference TRBV19 and TRBJ2-5, the CDR3 gives the full variable domain: DGGITQSPKYLFRKEGQNVTLSCEQNLNHDAMYWYRQDPGQGLRLIYYSQIVNDFQKGDIAEGYSVSREKKESFPLTVTSAQKNPTAFYLCASSPRQGIEETQYFGPGTRLLVL.

The CDR3 here is CASRGTAWETQYF. The DNA for the CDR3 is TGTGCCAGCAGGGGGACAGCATGGGAGACCCAGTACTTC. The chain has TRBV6-5 and TRBJ2-5, with 7 bases aligning to TRBD1. Germline V gene lookup returns CDR1 MNHEY and CDR2 SVGAGI. J gave up 5 bases and V 6 bases, and 6 bases lay outside the gene matches. This CDR3 spans 13 amino acids.

The V and J genes are TRBV7-2 and TRBJ2-7; D remains ambiguous. Germline loops: CDR1 SGHTA, CDR2 FQGNSA. The V end was cut by 0 bases, the J end by 0 bases, with 6 bases between. The CDR3 is 14 residues long. CDR3 in amino acids: CASSLAVHSYEQYF. Written as DNA, the CDR3 is TGTGCCAGCAGCTTAGCGGTACACTCCTACGAGCAGTACTTC.

This clone occurred a few times. The chain carries TRBV9 and TRBJ1-1; D gene uncertain. V was clipped by 4 bases and J by 3 bases, with 13 bases between them. Germline V gives CDR1 SGDLS, CDR2 YYNGEE. This CDR3 contains 14 residues. CDR3 in DNA: TGTGCCAGCAGCTACGGGATAGCGGACACTGAAGCTTTCTTT. Translating gives CASSYGIADTEAFF.

The chain carries TRBV11-2 and TRBJ1-3; D is undetermined. Trimming shortened V by 7 bases and J by 2 bases, and 12 bases separated the two germline ends. The CDR3 totals 14 residues. Germline V gene data show CDR1 as SGHAT and CDR2 as FQNNGV. The CDR3 nucleotides are TGTGCCAGCACCCATTCGCTGGCTGGAAACACCATATATTTT. Amino acid sequence: CASTHSLAGNTIYF.

The chain employs TRBV7-3 and TRBJ2-7, with 8 bases lining up with TRBD2. V was pared by 6 bases and J by 0 bases, with 4 bases of the junction left unmatched. This CDR3 is 14 amino acids long. Per germline, CDR1 SGHTA and CDR2 FQGTGA. The CDR3 region has the DNA TGTGCCAGCAGGGGCAGCGGGAGCTCCTACGAGCAGTACTTC. Translating gives CASRGSGSSYEQYF.

V and J are TRBV5-7 and TRBJ1-3, with D unresolved. TRBV5-7 carries the ORF label, with uncertain function. V lost 4 bases and J lost 4, with 15 bases in between. The CDR3 has 15 amino acids. The CDR3 region has the DNA TGTGCCAGCAGCGTCGGATGGTCGATCGGAAACACCATATATTTT. Encoded protein: CASSVGWSIGNTIYF.

The V call is TRBV5-1, the J call TRBJ1-3; D remains ambiguous. Trimming took 4 bases from V and 2 from J, leaving 25 bases between them. Germline loops: CDR1 SGHRS, CDR2 YFSETQ. The CDR3 covers 19 residues. CDR3 in DNA: TGCGCCAGCAGCGCCCGTCCGGGGTACTCGCCGGGCGCTGGAAACACCATATATTTT. This encodes CASSARPGYSPGAGNTIYF.

Only a few counts were recorded for this clone. The J gene is TRBJ2-7, the V gene TRBV5-1; D perhaps matches TRBD2 (6 bases). Trimming stripped 0 bases from V and 2 bases from J, with 12 bases between. CDR1 and CDR2 (germline): SGHRS, YFSETQ. The CDR3 has 15 amino acids. CDR3 sequence (DNA): TGCGCCAGCAGCTTGGACGCGGGACGGACCTACGAGCAGTACTTC. Protein product: CASSLDAGRTYEQYF.

The chain joins TRBV6-5 to TRBJ2-3; D remains unclear. Germline CDR1 reads MNHEY; CDR2 reads SVGAGI. V was clipped by 0 bases and J by 2 bases, with 12 bases between them. The CDR3 loop spans 16 amino acids. The CDR3 nucleotides read TGTGCCAGCAGTTACTCTTCGGGCACAGACACAGATACGCAGTATTTT. The encoded protein is CASSYSSGTDTDTQYF.

CDR3 sequence: CASTRSSGSQGEQYF. The CDR3 region has the DNA TGTGCCAGCACTCGTTCTAGCGGGAGCCAGGGCGAGCAGTACTTC. The rearrangement joins TRBV5-4 to TRBJ2-7, with 10 bases lining up with TRBD2. V was clipped by 6 bases and J by 6 bases; unmatched bases: 12. The CDR3 is 15 amino acids. The germline CDR1 and CDR2 sequences are SGHNT and YYREEE (reference sequence).

This chain connects TRBV7-2 to TRBJ2-7; no reliable D call. Germline loops: CDR1 SGHTA, CDR2 FQGNSA. The CDR3 covers 12 residues. Trimming pared 1 base from V and 5 bases from J, leaving 6 bases between. The CDR3, as DNA: TGTGCCAGCAGCTTAGGACTCCACGAGCAGTACTTC. Protein product: CASSLGLHEQYF.

V gene TRBV19 combines with J gene TRBJ2-3, with D possibly being TRBD1 or TRBD2 (5 bases each). Germline values: CDR1 LNHDA, CDR2 SQIVND (reference sequence). The CDR3 is made up of 15 amino acids. Trimming removed 3 bases at V and 4 bases at J, with 14 bases between. The CDR3 loop reads CASSILSGTADTQYF. CDR3 DNA sequence: TGTGCCAGTAGTATCTTATCAGGGACGGCAGATACGCAGTATTTT. The full variable domain, its missing parts supplied by reference TRBV19 and TRBJ2-3, is DGGITQSPKYLFRKEGQNVTLSCEQNLNHDAMYWYRQDPGQGLRLIYYSQIVNDFQKGDIAEGYSVSREKKESFPLTVTSAQKNPTAFYLCASSILSGTADTQYFGPGTRLTVL.

The chain is built from TRBV5-1 and TRBJ2-1; D is perhaps TRBD1 or TRBD2 (6 bases each). Germline V lookup: CDR1 SGHRS, CDR2 YFSETQ. The V end lost 1 base, the J end lost 9 bases, and 11 bases lay between the germline ends. The CDR3 is 13 amino acids. CDR3 residues: CASSLFGGLEQFF. The CDR3 coding sequence is TGCGCCAGCAGCTTGTTCGGGGGCCTTGAGCAGTTCTTC. The whole variable domain, remainder taken from reference TRBV5-1 and TRBJ2-1, is KAGVTQTPRYLIKTRGQQVTLSCSPISGHRSVSWYQQTPGQGLQFLFEYFSETQRNKGNFPGRFSGRQFSNSRSEMNVSTLELGDSALYLCASSLFGGLEQFFGPGTRLTVL.

This chain links TRBV6-4 with TRBJ2-1, with D perhaps TRBD2 (5 bases). The CDR3 length is 12 residues. Trimming shortened V by 7 bases and J by 8 bases, and 12 bases separated the two germline ends. Germline CDR1 and CDR2: MRHNA and SNTAGT. CDR3 sequence (DNA): TGTGCCAGCACTCCGGGGAGCGATGAGCAGTTCTTC. Protein: CASTPGSDEQFF.

In regard to this clone: A much larger clone lies one base from this, so it may be a read error. The rearrangement uses TRBV11-2 and TRBJ2-3; 11 nucleotides line up with TRBD2. Germline V gene data show CDR1 as SGHAT and CDR2 as FQNNGV. The CDR3 loop spans 15 amino acids. Losses at the gene ends were 4 bases for V and 2 bases for J; bases not matched to a gene: 2. This chain's CDR3 is CASSSTSGNTDTQYF. The CDR3 bases are TGTGCCAGCAGCTCGACTAGCGGGAACACAGATACGCAGTATTTT.